This T cell receptor beta chain was profiled in a study of blood T cell repertoires in COVID-19. The wider study: Samples of COVID-19 (acute and convalescent) were obtained from the United States, Italy and Spain.

Method: immunoSEQ multiplex PCR; TCRdb's copy keeps in-frame clones and lacks some. This sample yields roughly 120,000 clones, of which less than 85% are seen a single time; about 4.1% belongs to the top ten. J was trimmed by 2 bases and V by 1 base; bases with no gene match: 4. This CDR3 has 15 residues. Looked up from germline, CDR1 is KGHSH and CDR2 is LQKENI. The chain uses TRBV18 and TRBJ2-5, with TRBD1 identical over 7 bases. This receptor was identified in a woman of 80 years or more with acute or convalescent COVID-19. The sequenced sample consisted of peripheral blood. The CDR3 loop reads CASSPRRTGQETQYF. The DNA of the CDR3 is TGTGCCAGCTCACCACGGCGGACAGGTCAAGAGACCCAGTACTTC.